Given below is one T cell receptor beta chain in context. The antigen it recognizes is unknown. Base qualities were left out, and no much larger clone turns up one base away. Hyperthyroidism was considered stable if no progression to ophthalmopathy occurred within 18 months of follow-up. Hyperthyroidism patients were newly diagnosed, were aged 18 to 65 years, and had a disease duration under 2 months. Patients with other autoimmune diseases, uncontrolled infections, pregnancy or lactation were excluded from the study. Clinical symptoms, serum thyroxine, TRAb, thyroid ultrasound and orbital computed tomography formed the basis of the diagnosis. Using Ficoll-Paque density gradient centrifugation, PBMCs were isolated from 9.5 to 10 ml of fresh peripheral blood. Trizol reagent was used to extract the total RNA, and its quality was then checked on an Agilent 2100 Bioanalyzer. For repertoire sequencing, TCR beta CDR3 regions were amplified from RNA transcripts. The first round was an RT-PCR using HTBI primers with the Qiagen OneStep RT-PCR kit, and this first round was followed by a second-round multiplex PCR, then size selection and purification. Libraries were sequenced paired-end with 100 bp reads on an Illumina HiSeq2000. The original methods were these. SOAPnuke was used for read processing, and reads with adapters, uncalled bases, a mean Phred below 15, or no exact constant-primer or identifier match were discarded. High-quality paired reads were merged with COPE v1.2.5. Each unique nucleotide sequence was treated as a clonotype, and MiTCR v1.1 was used to align the clonotypes to the IMGT TRB V, D and J references. The analysis was limited to V-J combinations with a frequency above 0.0001, which together covered 99.2% of repertoires. A TCR clonal expansion and chaos score per V-J combination was defined as the ratio of F50 clonal expansion to chaos observed in the TCRdist matrix. Welch's t-statistics and random forest were used to narrow the features down to around 13 V-J combinations, which were then fed into a naive Bayes classifier. Thyroid-blood repertoire similarity was quantified with the Morisita-Horn index. TCRdb trimmed public reads at Q25 via fastp, called clones via MiXCR and kept in-frame beta chains. Rows with one shared CDR3 protein collapse into an entry with the most common genes and DNA. The authors' filters were not applied to this entry. For this sample there are just over 400,000 distinct CDR3 sequences; 21% appear just once. Jointly, the top ten make up under 3% of the sample.

These data belong to a study of Graves' ophthalmopathy and Graves' hyperthyroidism (dated by TCRdb to the late 2010s). At the level of the whole study: Peripheral blood was collected at initial diagnosis, prior to any treatment. TCR beta repertoire signatures were used to distinguish Graves' ophthalmopathy from Graves' hyperthyroidism and to predict progression to ophthalmopathy. In total, 135 blood samples were TCR-sequenced: 40 to 45 ophthalmopathy, under 85 hyperthyroidism and some 17 hyperthyroidism-to-ophthalmopathy patients. To explore V-J signatures distinguishing ophthalmopathy from hyperthyroidism, a discovery set of about a hundred patients (about 44 ophthalmopathy, 57 stable hyperthyroidism) was enrolled. The independent validation cohort included approximately 19 hyperthyroidism patients plus 17 patients who later progressed from hyperthyroidism to ophthalmopathy. T-cell repertoires of thyroid tissue and blood were compared in over five hyperthyroidism patients. Once sampling was done, hyperthyroidism patients were given methimazole at a starting dose of 30 mg daily, while ophthalmopathy patients were given high-dose intravenous methylprednisolone. The roughly 100 discovery patients were randomly split 7:3 into training and test sets. The investigation overall reported the following: The 13-signature model separated ophthalmopathy from stable hyperthyroidism with 85% to 90% sensitivity and almost 84% specificity in cross-validation, and 80%/75% in the test set. In validation, the model predicted ophthalmopathy progression with 55% to 71% sensitivity and roughly 72% specificity; roughly 12 predicted patients were CT-confirmed with GO in a median of 6.5 months. Sample size was not statistically predetermined, and group allocation was not concealed from the investigators. Most expanded thyroid clonotypes with frequency above 0.001 were also detected in blood, suggesting blood repertoires may reflect the thyroid immune response.

This receptor was obtained from a woman under 30 with stable Graves' hyperthyroidism. Donor details come from another sample of the same person, matched by shared clones. The sequencing sample was made of peripheral blood.

The DNA is TGCGCCAGCAGTGAGTGGAATCAGCCCCAGCATTTT. This is translated as CASSEWNQPQHF. The receptor chain draws on TRBV10-2 and TRBJ1-5, with no confidently assigned D gene. The junction shows trimming of 1 base on V and 4 bases on J, plus 2 bases between the germline ends. Taken from cysteine to phenylalanine, the CDR3 has 12 residues. Kept here is only the CDR3 DNA, which spans 36 bases and is read in frame from base 1. The germline V gene provides CDR1 WSHSY and CDR2 SAAADI.